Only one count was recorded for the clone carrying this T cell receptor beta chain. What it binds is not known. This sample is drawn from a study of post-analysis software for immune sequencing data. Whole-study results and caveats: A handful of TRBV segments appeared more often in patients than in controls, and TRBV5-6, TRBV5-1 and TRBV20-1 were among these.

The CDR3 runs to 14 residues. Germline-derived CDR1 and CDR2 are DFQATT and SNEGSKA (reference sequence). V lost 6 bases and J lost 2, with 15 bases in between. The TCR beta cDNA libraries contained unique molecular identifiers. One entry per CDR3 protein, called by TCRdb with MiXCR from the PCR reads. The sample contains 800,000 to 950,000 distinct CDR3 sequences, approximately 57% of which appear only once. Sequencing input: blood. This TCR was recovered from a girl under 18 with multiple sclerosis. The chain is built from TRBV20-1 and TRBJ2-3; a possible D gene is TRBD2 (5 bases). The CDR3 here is CSAQRGSSTDTQYF. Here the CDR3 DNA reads TGCAGTGCCCAAAGAGGGTCCTCCACAGATACGCAGTATTTT.